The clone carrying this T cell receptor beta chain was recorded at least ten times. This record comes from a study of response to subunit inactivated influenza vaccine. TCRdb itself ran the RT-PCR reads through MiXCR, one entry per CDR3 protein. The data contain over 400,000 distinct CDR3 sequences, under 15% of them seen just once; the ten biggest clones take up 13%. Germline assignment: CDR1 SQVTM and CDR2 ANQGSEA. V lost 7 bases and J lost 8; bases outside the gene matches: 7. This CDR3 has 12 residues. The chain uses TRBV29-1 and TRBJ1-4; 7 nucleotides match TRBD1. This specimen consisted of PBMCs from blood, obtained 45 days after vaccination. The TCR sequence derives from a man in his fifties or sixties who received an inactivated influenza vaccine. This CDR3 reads CSDTTGSEKLFF. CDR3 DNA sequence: TGCAGCGACACGACAGGGAGCGAAAAACTGTTTTTT.